This entry is about one T cell receptor beta chain. The target antigen is unknown. This entry comes from a study of cytotoxic CD8 clonotypes in ibrutinib-treated CLL. The overall study: Within the patient group, ten to twelve were relapsed/refractory and some 14 treatment-naive, and 17 were IGHV unmutated. Response samples were obtained once patients had received a median 12 months of treatment, range 6 to 36.

Findings and caveats of the study: The study found public clonotypes uncommon, contracting or stable on treatment. Higher circulating CD8+ T-cell counts strongly accompanied higher baseline clonality, above age-matched healthy donors.

Produced via immunoSEQ multiplex PCR; TCRdb's table is partial and in-frame only. The sample consists of more than 200,000 clones, about three quarters of them appearing once. The CDR3 sequence is 15 residues long. Germline loops: CDR1 LNHDA, CDR2 SQIVND (reference sequence). The J segment lost 5 bases and the V segment lost 5 bases, leaving 9 bases of the junction unmatched. V is TRBV19 and J is TRBJ2-7; 10 bases match TRBD2. This sequence originates from a human donor with chronic lymphocytic leukemia. This specimen was PBMCs, taken after 24 months of ibrutinib treatment. CDR3 in amino acids: CASSWQLAGTNEQYF. CDR3 nucleotide sequence: TGTGCCAGTAGTTGGCAACTAGCGGGAACCAACGAGCAGTACTTC. The full variable domain, rest sourced from reference TRBV19 and TRBJ2-7, is DGGITQSPKYLFRKEGQNVTLSCEQNLNHDAMYWYRQDPGQGLRLIYYSQIVNDFQKGDIAEGYSVSREKKESFPLTVTSAQKNPTAFYLCASSWQLAGTNEQYFGPGTRLTVT.